The sample holds many counts of the clone carrying this T cell receptor (beta chain). The antigen is undetermined. The sample belongs to a study of early T cells in non-severe SARS-CoV-2 infection. Study-level background: Chains from this unsorted whole-blood bulk RNA could not be paired. Findings of the study overall: VDJdb matching, biased toward anti-spike CD8 responses, missed private and CD4 specificities.

Attached unique molecular identifiers marked individual cDNA molecules. TCRdb itself ran the 5' RACE reads through MiXCR, one entry per CDR3 protein. The profile shows roughly 35,000 distinct CDR3 sequences, 6% to 8.5% of them singletons. Sequenced material: whole blood. The TCR was taken from an adult who was a healthcare worker with PCR-confirmed SARS-CoV-2 infection or an uninfected control (not recorded which).

The DNA for the CDR3 is TGTGCCAGTAGTACCTTCCGGGACAATACTAACTATGGCTACACCTTC. Its translation is CASSTFRDNTNYGYTF. The rearrangement joins TRBV19 to TRBJ1-2, with D possibly TRBD1 on 6 matching bases. Trimming shortened V by 4 bases and J by 0 bases, and 15 bases separated the two germline ends. This CDR3 has 16 residues. CDR1 is LNHDA, CDR2 SQIVND, per germline (reference sequence).